This T cell receptor beta chain was sequenced for a study of T cell responses to AZD1222 COVID-19 vaccine. Clones were read by immunoSEQ multiplex PCR, and TCRdb kept only the in-frame ones, dropping some. The table lists 100,000 to 150,000 clones, less than 95% of them singletons. The receptor comes from an adult in good health. The sequencing here drew on peripheral blood, taken on day 0 of MenACWY control vaccination.

For the CDR3, the DNA is TGTGCCAGCAGCTCGGACATCTACTCTGGAAACACCATATATTTT. Its protein is CASSSDIYSGNTIYF. The chain has TRBV7-6 and TRBJ1-3; D is perhaps TRBD1 (5 bases). V lost 4 bases and J 0 bases, leaving 10 bases between the germline ends. The CDR3 has 15 residues. Germline V gene sequence: CDR1 SGHVS, CDR2 FNYEAQ.